The present entry profiles one T cell receptor beta chain with its context. The antigen is not known. The same CDR3 also results from other DNA sequences found in this sample. This sample was taken from a study of CD8+ T cells in alopecia areata. Study-level information: Oral tofacitinib (5 to 10 mg twice daily) was administered to treated patients.

The CDR3 consists of 15 residues. V shed 10 bases and J 4 bases; nucleotides not matched to a gene: 8. Germline values: CDR1 ENHRY, CDR2 SYGVKD. Whole-study results and caveats: Tofacitinib significantly brought down scalp clonality and expanded CD8+ clones among top 100.

Treatment here: oral pan-JAK inhibitor, 5-10 mg twice daily. Investigators isolated RNA and reverse transcribed it into cDNA to act as the sequencing template. Libraries were prepared by immunoSEQ multiplex PCR; TCRdb keeps only in-frame clonotypes and omits some of them. The data hold 200,000 to 250,000 clones, with around 65% observed a single time. The chain has TRBV10-3 and TRBJ2-2, with 11 bases matching TRBD1. The material was CD4+ T cells sorted from blood, obtained at week 4, from a patient treated with tofacitinib. The sequence came from a human donor with alopecia areata. This chain's CDR3 is CATRPGQGGTGELFF. CDR3 DNA: TGTGCCACAAGACCGGGACAGGGGGGCACCGGGGAGCTGTTTTTT.